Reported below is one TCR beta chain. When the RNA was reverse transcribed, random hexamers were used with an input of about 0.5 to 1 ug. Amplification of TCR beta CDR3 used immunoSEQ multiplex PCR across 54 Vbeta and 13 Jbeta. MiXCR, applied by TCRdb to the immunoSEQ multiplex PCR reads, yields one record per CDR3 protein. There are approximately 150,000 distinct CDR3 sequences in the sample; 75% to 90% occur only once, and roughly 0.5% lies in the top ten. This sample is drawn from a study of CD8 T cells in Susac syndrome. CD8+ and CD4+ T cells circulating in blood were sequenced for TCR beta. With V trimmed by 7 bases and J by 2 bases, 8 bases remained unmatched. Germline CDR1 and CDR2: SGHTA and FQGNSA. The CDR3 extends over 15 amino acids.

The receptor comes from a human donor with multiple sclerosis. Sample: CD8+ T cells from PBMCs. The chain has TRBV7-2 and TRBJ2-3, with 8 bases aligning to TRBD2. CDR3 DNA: TGTGCCAGCACCAGCGGGGGCTCTCACACAGATACGCAGTATTTT. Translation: CASTSGGSHTDTQYF.